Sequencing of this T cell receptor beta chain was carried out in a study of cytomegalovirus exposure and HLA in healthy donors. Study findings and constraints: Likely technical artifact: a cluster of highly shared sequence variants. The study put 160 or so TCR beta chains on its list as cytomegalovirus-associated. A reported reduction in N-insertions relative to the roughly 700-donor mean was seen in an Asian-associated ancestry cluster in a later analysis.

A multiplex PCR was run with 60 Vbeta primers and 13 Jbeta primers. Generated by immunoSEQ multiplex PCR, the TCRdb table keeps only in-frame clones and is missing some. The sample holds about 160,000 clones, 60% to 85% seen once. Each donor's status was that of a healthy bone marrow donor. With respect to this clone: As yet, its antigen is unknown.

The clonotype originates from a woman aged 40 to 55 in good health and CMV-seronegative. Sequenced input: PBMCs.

This CDR3 reads CAVISSQGQGSNTEAFF. The CDR3 DNA reads as TGTGCCGTCATCTCCTCACAGGGACAGGGGTCGAACACTGAAGCTTTCTTT. V gene TRBV7-9 combines with J gene TRBJ1-1; TRBD1 agrees at 10 bases. CDR1 SEHNR and CDR2 FQNEAQ come from the germline V gene (reference sequence). The CDR3 loop spans 17 amino acids. J lost 1 base, V lost 11 bases, and 16 bases had no gene match.